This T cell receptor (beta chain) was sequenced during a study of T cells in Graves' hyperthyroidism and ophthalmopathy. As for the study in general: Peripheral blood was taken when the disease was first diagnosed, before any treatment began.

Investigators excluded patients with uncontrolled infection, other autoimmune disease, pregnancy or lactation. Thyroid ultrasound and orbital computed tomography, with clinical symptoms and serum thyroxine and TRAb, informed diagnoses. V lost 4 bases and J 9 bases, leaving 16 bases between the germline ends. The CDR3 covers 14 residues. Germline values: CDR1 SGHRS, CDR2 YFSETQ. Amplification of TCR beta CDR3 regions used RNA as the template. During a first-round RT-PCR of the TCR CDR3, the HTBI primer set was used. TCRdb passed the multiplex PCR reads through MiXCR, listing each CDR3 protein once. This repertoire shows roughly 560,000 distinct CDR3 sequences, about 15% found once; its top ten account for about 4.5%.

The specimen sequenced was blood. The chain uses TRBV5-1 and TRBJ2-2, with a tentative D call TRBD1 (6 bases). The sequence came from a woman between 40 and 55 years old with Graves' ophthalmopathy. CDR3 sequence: CASSPTTGSRELFF. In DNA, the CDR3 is TGCGCCAGCAGCCCCACGACAGGTTCCCGGGAGCTGTTTTTT.